This T cell receptor beta chain was identified in a study of PD-1 blockade in classical Hodgkin lymphoma. Libraries were prepared by immunoSEQ multiplex PCR; TCRdb keeps only in-frame clonotypes and omits some of them. The repertoire holds about 84,000 clones, 89% seen once, with approximately 22% in the top ten. The CDR3 consists of 14 residues. Trimming cost V 4 bases and J 3 bases, with 13 bases left between them. Germline CDR1 is SGHNT and CDR2 is YYREEE (reference sequence). In every patient, relapse followed autologous stem cell transplantation, while exposure to brentuximab vedotin differed. The chain carries TRBV5-4 and TRBJ1-2, with a weak D call TRBD1 (6 bases). The specimen comprised peripheral blood mononuclear cells (PBMCs), sampled at baseline. The receptor was derived from a human donor with classical Hodgkin lymphoma. The DNA of the CDR3 is TGTGCCAGCAGCGGGACAAGGTCCGACTATGGCTACACCTTC. Protein sequence: CASSGTRSDYGYTF.